This passage covers 19 T cell receptor beta chains from one sample sequenced in a study of T-cell reconstitution after alpha-beta-depleted transplantation in children. TCRbeta library preparation incorporated unique molecular identifiers. A single record per CDR3 protein comes from TCRdb applying MiXCR to the PCR reads. The sample holds about 510,000 distinct CDR3 sequences, approximately 10% seen once. The material was PBMCs, mostly from graft donor cells, obtained 180 days after TCRalphabeta/CD19-depleted stem cell transplant. All receptors come from a female patient between 2 and 15 years old who had a stem cell transplant for aplastic anemia, so the T cells may come from the graft donor.

This clonotype came up a few times. This chain links TRBV6-2 or TRBV6-3 with TRBJ1-4; D call uncertain. V was pared by 7 bases and J by 8 bases, with 17 bases between. Per germline, CDR1 MNHEY and CDR2 SVGEGT. The CDR3 sequence is 14 residues long. In nucleotides, the CDR3 is TGTGCCAGCAAACCCGGTCCGGCCGAGGAAAAACTGTTTTTT. Translation gives CASKPGPAEEKLFF.

The rearrangement uses TRBV7-2 and TRBJ2-1, with a weak D call TRBD2 (5 bases). Trimming removed 3 bases from V and 4 bases from J, with 16 bases in between. The V gene's germline CDR1 is SGHTA and CDR2 FQGNSA. CDR3 size: 16 residues. The CDR3 bases are TGTGCCAGCAGCTTCTATTTAGCGAACCTTTACAATGAGCAGTTCTTC. Translation: CASSFYLANLYNEQFF.

The chain joins TRBV11-1 to TRBJ2-5; the D gene could be TRBD1 or TRBD2 (7 bases each). The V end lost 5 bases, the J end lost 4 bases, and 26 bases lay between the germline ends. Germline CDR1 is SGHAT and CDR2 is FQDESV (reference sequence). CDR3 length equals 18 residues. CDR3 amino acids: CASSTDADRDYVGETQYF. Here the CDR3 DNA reads TGTGCCAGCAGCACCGACGCCGACAGGGACTATGTGGGAGAGACCCAGTACTTC.

There are a few counts of this clonotype. The chain links TRBV7-2 to TRBJ2-1; 11 bases match TRBD2. In germline, CDR1 is SGHTA, CDR2 FQGNSA. V trimming: 5 bases; J trimming: 0 bases; junction bases outside the gene matches: 9. CDR3 size: 18 residues. CDR3 region: CASSPGLADPSSYNEQFF. CDR3 in DNA: TGTGCCAGCAGCCCGGGACTAGCGGACCCGAGCTCCTACAATGAGCAGTTCTTC.

The rearrangement links TRBV24-1 to TRBJ2-3, with D perhaps TRBD2 (6 bases). CDR3 length equals 16 residues. Germline CDR1 KGHDR, CDR2 SFDVKD. V was trimmed by 5 bases and J by 5 bases, leaving 19 bases between them. The CDR3 region has the DNA TGTGCCACCAGTGTCTTTAGCGGACGATGGGGAGATACGCAGTATTTT. Translating it yields CATSVFSGRWGDTQYF.

This clonotype was recorded many times. The chain links TRBV5-6 to TRBJ1-6; D gene ambiguous. The V and J ends lost 5 bases and 9 bases respectively, with 9 bases between them. Germline values: CDR1 SGHDT, CDR2 YYEEEE. This CDR3 is 12 amino acids long. CDR3 sequence: CASSLHTSPLHF. The CDR3 bases are TGTGCCAGCAGTTTACACACTTCACCCCTCCACTTT.

This clonotype was counted a few times. CDR3 loop: CASSPGTGGLRTGELFF. The CDR3, as DNA: TGCGCCAGCAGCCCCGGGACAGGGGGCTTACGAACCGGGGAGCTGTTTTTT. J is TRBJ2-2 and V is TRBV5-1; TRBD1 matches 12 bases. V lost 4 bases, J lost 5 bases, and 9 bases stayed unmatched. In germline, CDR1 is SGHRS, CDR2 YFSETQ. The CDR3 runs to 17 residues.

This clonotype came up many times. The V and J genes are TRBV12-3 or TRBV12-4 and TRBJ1-1; tentative D call: TRBD1 (5 bases). The CDR3 totals 14 residues. V lost 7 bases and J 0 bases, leaving 12 bases between the germline ends. In nucleotides, the CDR3 is TGTGCCAGCACCAAACGGGGCTTGAACACTGAAGCTTTCTTT. Translation: CASTKRGLNTEAFF.

This clonotype was detected only a few times. The V and J genes are TRBV29-1 and TRBJ1-2; D remains unclear. Germline V gene data show CDR1 as SQVTM and CDR2 as ANQGSEA. V lost 2 bases and J 0 bases, leaving 1 base between the germline ends. This CDR3 has 11 residues. The CDR3 sequence: CSVETNYGYTF. In nucleotides, the CDR3 is TGCAGCGTTGAAACTAACTATGGCTACACCTTC.

This clonotype occurred a few times. The V and J genes are TRBV7-2 and TRBJ2-1; 10 bases match TRBD2. The CDR3 has 17 amino acids. Germline V CDR1 and CDR2: SGHTA, FQGNSA. V lost 0 bases to trimming and J lost 2 bases; unmatched junction nucleotides: 4. CDR3 DNA sequence: TGTGCCAGCAGCTTAGCACTAGCGGGACCTCCCTACAATGAGCAGTTCTTC. This gives the protein CASSLALAGPPYNEQFF.

V usage is TRBV12-3 or TRBV12-4 and J usage is TRBJ2-3, with 10 bases lining up with TRBD2. V lost 8 bases to trimming and J lost 8 bases; unmatched junction nucleotides: 22. This CDR3 contains 18 residues. CDR3: CASSPLEASGSVRRTQYF. The CDR3 DNA reads TGTGCCAGCTCCCCTTTGGAGGCTAGCGGGAGTGTACGGCGTACGCAGTATTTT.

In this sample, this clonotype turned up many times. The chain employs TRBV20-1 and TRBJ1-3; 8 positions agree with TRBD1. V shed 5 bases and J 0 bases; nucleotides not matched to a gene: 3. The CDR3 has 14 amino acids. Germline lookup yields CDR1 DFQATT and CDR2 SNEGSKA (reference sequence). In DNA, the CDR3 is TGCAGTGCTTGGACAGGGTCCTCTGGAAACACCATATATTTT. Translation gives CSAWTGSSGNTIYF.

This clonotype was detected a few times. CDR3 protein: CASSPSPGAFSYEQYF. The CDR3 DNA sequence: TGTGCCAGCAGCCCGTCCCCGGGGGCGTTTTCCTACGAGCAGTACTTC. The chain combines TRBV12-3 or TRBV12-4 with TRBJ2-7; perhaps D is TRBD1 or TRBD2 (6 bases each). Between the trimmed V and J ends, which lost 6 bases and 1 base, there was a span of 19 bases. The CDR3 runs 16 residues.

This clonotype was seen a few times. The rearrangement uses TRBV20-1 and TRBJ2-5; possible D gene TRBD2, 6 bases. Germline-derived CDR1 and CDR2 are DFQATT and SNEGSKA (reference sequence). CDR3 size: 15 residues. The V and J ends lost 4 bases and 1 base respectively, with 16 bases between them. The CDR3 DNA sequence: TGCAGTGCTACCCGACGCTGGGGAGGCCAAGAGACCCAGTACTTC. This gives the protein CSATRRWGGQETQYF.

This clonotype was picked up many times. The rearrangement uses TRBV10-3 and TRBJ2-5; TRBD1 might be the D (6 bases). Germline loops: CDR1 ENHRY, CDR2 SYGVKD. With 6 bases removed from V and 1 base from J, the gap between germline ends came to 12 bases. The CDR3 contains 14 residues. The CDR3 DNA follows: TGTGCCATCAGACCGACAGGACTCCAAGAGACCCAGTACTTC. Translated: CAIRPTGLQETQYF.

This clonotype was observed many times. V is TRBV9 and J is TRBJ2-2; the match to TRBD1 covers 9 bases. The CDR3 is 16 residues long. V dropped 5 bases and J dropped 2; count of bases not matched to a gene: 7. The germline V gene encodes CDR1 SGDLS and CDR2 YYNGEE. As DNA, the CDR3 is TGTGCCAGCAGTGCCGGGACAGGGAAAAACACCGGGGAGCTGTTTTTT. This gives the protein CASSAGTGKNTGELFF. Combining the CDR3 with reference TRBV9 and TRBJ2-2 gives the whole variable domain DSGVTQTPKHLITATGQRVTLRCSPRSGDLSVYWYQQSLDQGLQFLIQYYNGEERAKGNILERFSAQQFPDLHSELNLSSLELGDSALYFCASSAGTGKNTGELFFGEGSRLTVL.

The gene calls are TRBV5-1 and TRBJ2-7; no clear D gene. V was shortened by 6 bases and J by 0 bases, with 7 bases between the two germline ends. This CDR3 is built from 12 residues. The V gene's germline CDR1 is SGHRS and CDR2 YFSETQ. As DNA, the CDR3 is TGCGCCAGCACCGCGAGCTCCTACGAGCAGTACTTC. Amino acids: CASTASSYEQYF.

The chain recombines TRBV28 with TRBJ1-2; 8 bases map to TRBD1. With 5 bases clipped from V and 3 bases from J, the junction kept 14 bases outside the gene matches. The CDR3 consists of 17 residues. CDR1 is MDHEN and CDR2 is SYDVKM in the germline V gene. CDR3 sequence: CASSNFPGGAGDYGYTF. The DNA of the CDR3 is TGTGCCAGCAGTAATTTCCCAGGGGGCGCAGGGGACTATGGCTACACCTTC.

This clonotype was detected a few times. CDR3 sequence reads: CASSLDLTSGRSEQFF. In DNA, the CDR3 is TGTGCCAGCAGCTTAGATCTGACTAGCGGGAGATCTGAGCAGTTCTTC. The rearrangement links TRBV7-9 to TRBJ2-1; 12 nucleotides agree with TRBD2. Per the germline V gene, CDR1 is SEHNR and CDR2 is FQNEAQ (reference sequence). The CDR3 extends over 16 amino acids. The ends lost 1 base at V and 9 bases at J; junction bases unmatched: 7.